The 6 T cell receptor beta chains reported below all come from one sample, sequenced in a study of cytomegalovirus exposure and HLA in healthy donors. Both 60 Vbeta primers and 13 Jbeta primers went into the PCR. Profiling relied on immunoSEQ multiplex PCR, and the TCRdb table lists in-frame clones only, not all of them. The data contain 94,000 or so clones, 70% to 85% of them singletons. The sample consisted of PBMCs. These receptor sequences come from a man aged 55 to 70 in good health and CMV-seronegative.

The chain combines TRBV7-8 with TRBJ1-5; D remains unclear. CDR1 is SGHVS, CDR2 FQNEAQ, per germline. The CDR3 has 15 residues. V lost 8 bases and J 2 bases, leaving 16 bases between the germline ends. Here the CDR3 DNA reads TGTGCCAGCTCCCTTTGGCGGGGTGGCAATCAGCCCCAGCATTTT. This gives the protein CASSLWRGGNQPQHF.

The rearrangement links TRBV5-1 to TRBJ2-3, with TRBD1 matching over 8 bases. V shed 3 bases and J 3 bases; nucleotides not matched to a gene: 6. CDR1 and CDR2 from the germline V gene are SGHRS and YFSETQ. This CDR3 is 15 amino acids long. CDR3 nucleotides: TGCGCCAGCAGCTCGAACAGGGGGGAGACAGATACGCAGTATTTT. Amino acid sequence: CASSSNRGETDTQYF. The entire variable domain, with the rest obtained from reference TRBV5-1 and TRBJ2-3, is as follows: KAGVTQTPRYLIKTRGQQVTLSCSPISGHRSVSWYQQTPGQGLQFLFEYFSETQRNKGNFPGRFSGRQFSNSRSEMNVSTLELGDSALYLCASSSNRGETDTQYFGPGTRLTVL.

The chain couples TRBV6-6 to TRBJ1-4, with D tentatively TRBD1 (5 bases). V dropped 2 bases and J dropped 0 bases, with 10 bases sitting between them. The length of the CDR3 is 16 residues. Germline CDR1 MNHNY, CDR2 SVGAGI (reference sequence). CDR3 sequence reads: CASSYADSSTNEKLFF. CDR3 nucleotide sequence: TGTGCCAGCAGTTACGCCGACAGCTCAACTAATGAAAAACTGTTTTTT.

V and J are TRBV4-1 and TRBJ2-7; D may be TRBD1 (6 bases). V gave up 6 bases and J gave up 1 base, with 16 bases separating them. Germline lookup yields CDR1 MGHRA and CDR2 YSYEKL. The CDR3 extends over 15 amino acids. The CDR3 DNA is TGCGCCAGCAGGTACCGGGACACGCTATCCTACGAGCAGTACTTC. It translates to CASRYRDTLSYEQYF.

V is TRBV29-1 and J is TRBJ2-3; D unresolved. Trimming stripped 1 base from V and 0 bases from J, with 11 bases between. From germline, CDR1 is SQVTM and CDR2 ANQGSEA. The CDR3 contains 15 residues. CDR3 nucleotide sequence: TGCAGCGTTGAAGGTGTAGTTAGCAGCACAGATACGCAGTATTTT. Protein: CSVEGVVSSTDTQYF.

The chain recombines TRBV7-2 with TRBJ2-1, with D maybe TRBD1 (6 bases). The CDR3 consists of 13 residues. Germline V gene sequence: CDR1 SGHTA, CDR2 FQGNSA. With 6 bases removed from V and 5 bases from J, the gap between germline ends came to 11 bases. The CDR3 region has the DNA TGTGCCAGCAGGTGGACAGTGAACAATGAGCAGTTCTTC. This codes for CASRWTVNNEQFF.